What follows is one TCR beta chain and its context. Its antigen is not identified. The cDNA of both the TCRalpha and TCRbeta chains was subjected to two nested PCRs of approximately 17 and 9 cycles. TCRdb re-called the 5' RACE reads, yielding one record per CDR3 amino acid sequence without DNA. Listed are tens of thousands of distinct CDR3 sequences; roughly 7% falls within the top ten. Donors each contributed one blood sample measuring under 3 ml. These data are taken from a study of monozygotic twins with inflammatory bowel disease. Findings of the study overall: Diversity of TCRbeta measured by inverse Simpson was lower in IBD patients than in healthy co-twins. A single strong IBD-associated signal or clonotype was not supported by the findings.

The source of this sequence is a human donor with ulcerative colitis or Crohn's disease, or a healthy co-twin of an affected twin (not recorded which). Sequenced sample: blood.

CDR3 residues: CSGAGEDEQYF. The chain couples TRBV20-1 to TRBJ2-7; the TRBD1 assignment by TCRdb is unverifiable without DNA. Germline CDR1 DFQATT, CDR2 SNEGSKA (reference sequence). The CDR3 is 11 amino acids.